The 24 T cell receptor beta chains presented below share a single source sample, sequenced in a study of blood T cell repertoires in COVID-19. Generated by immunoSEQ multiplex PCR, the TCRdb table keeps only in-frame clones and is missing some. There are roughly 220,000 clones in the sample; 75% to 90% occur only once, and about 3.3% lies in the top ten. The specimen was PBMCs or T cells enriched from blood (not recorded which). Source of these receptors: a woman between 18 and 29 years old in a cohort exposed to, infected with or recovered from COVID-19 (not recorded which).

The chain is built from TRBV29-1 and TRBJ1-1; TRBD1 is a possible D gene (6 bases). V dropped 4 bases and J dropped 0 bases, with 12 bases sitting between them. The CDR3 sequence is 14 residues long. CDR1 and CDR2 from the germline V gene are SQVTM and ANQGSEA. The CDR3 DNA is TGCAGCGTTGTTAACAGGGCCATGAACACTGAAGCTTTCTTT. Translated: CSVVNRAMNTEAFF.

This chain joins TRBV5-6 and TRBJ2-7; 7 positions match TRBD1. The CDR3 extends over 15 amino acids. The germline CDR1 and CDR2 sequences are SGHDT and YYEEEE. V gave up 4 bases and J gave up 4 bases; unmatched junction bases: 11. This CDR3 reads CASSQPGTVFYEQYF. CDR3 DNA: TGTGCCAGCAGCCAACCCGGGACAGTCTTTTACGAGCAGTACTTC. Full variable domain (missing parts from reference TRBV5-6 and TRBJ2-7): DAGVTQSPTHLIKTRGQQVTLRCSPKSGHDTVSWYQQALGQGPQFIFQYYEEEERQRGNFPDRFSGHQFPNYSSELNVNALLLGDSALYLCASSQPGTVFYEQYFGPGTRLTVT.

J is TRBJ2-1 and V is TRBV29-1, with no clear D. The germline gives CDR1 SQVTM, CDR2 ANQGSEA. Trimming left V 1 base short and J 4 bases short, with 5 bases between. The CDR3 is 12 amino acids. DNA for the CDR3: TGCAGCGTTGAAGTCGCGTACAATGAGCAGTTCTTC. Its translation: CSVEVAYNEQFF.

The chain employs TRBV19 and TRBJ1-1; D ambiguous. With 10 bases removed from V and 6 bases from J, the gap between germline ends came to 21 bases. CDR1 and CDR2 from the germline V gene are LNHDA and SQIVND (reference sequence). The CDR3 runs to 14 residues. The CDR3 coding sequence is TGTGCCACCTCTCAGACACGGCTTTTATCTGAAGCTTTCTTT. It codes for CATSQTRLLSEAFF. The variable domain in full, completed from reference TRBV19 and TRBJ1-1, reads DGGITQSPKYLFRKEGQNVTLSCEQNLNHDAMYWYRQDPGQGLRLIYYSQIVNDFQKGDIAEGYSVSREKKESFPLTVTSAQKNPTAFYLCATSQTRLLSEAFFGQGTRLTVV.

V is TRBV7-3 and J is TRBJ2-1, with D uncertain. The germline V gene encodes CDR1 SGHTA and CDR2 FQGTGA. Trimming shortened V by 2 bases and J by 8 bases, and 10 bases separated the two germline ends. This CDR3 spans 13 amino acids. The CDR3, as DNA: TGTGCCAGCAGCTTACAAGCGCGAGATGAGCAGTTCTTC. Its protein is CASSLQARDEQFF.

This chain connects TRBV25-1 to TRBJ2-7; 11 positions match TRBD2. With V trimmed by 6 bases and J by 7 bases, 11 bases remained unmatched. Germline CDR1 reads MGHDK; CDR2 reads SYGVNS. The CDR3 is 15 residues long. CDR3 amino acids: CASRTSGKAVGEQYF. The CDR3 DNA reads as TGTGCCAGCAGGACTAGCGGGAAAGCCGTTGGGGAGCAGTACTTC.

The chain employs TRBV2 and TRBJ1-5, with 11 bases matching TRBD1. The J segment lost 9 bases and the V segment lost 3 bases, leaving 7 bases of the junction unmatched. CDR1 is SNHLY and CDR2 is FYNNEI in the germline V gene. CDR3 length: 15 residues. CDR3 residues: CASSDFRTGGGPQHF. For the CDR3, the DNA is TGTGCCAGCAGTGACTTTCGGACAGGGGGCGGGCCCCAGCATTTT.

The J gene is TRBJ1-2, the V gene TRBV5-4; TRBD1 might be the D (5 bases). Between the trimmed V and J ends, which lost 4 bases and 0 bases, there was a span of 10 bases. CDR1 and CDR2 (germline): SGHNT, YYREEE (reference sequence). The CDR3 is 14 amino acids. CDR3 nucleotide sequence: TGTGCCAGCAGCCCGAAGACAGCTAACTATGGCTACACCTTC. Translated: CASSPKTANYGYTF.

Written as DNA, the CDR3 is TGCGCCAGCAGCTCGGGACAGGGGCATAACATTCAGTACTTC. Its translation: CASSSGQGHNIQYF. The genes are TRBV5-1 and TRBJ2-4, with TRBD1 matching 10 bases. Germline V gene data show CDR1 as SGHRS and CDR2 as YFSETQ. The trim removed 3 bases at V and 7 bases at J, leaving 4 bases unmatched. There are 14 residues in the CDR3.

This chain links TRBV19 with TRBJ1-3; no definite D call. Between the trimmed V and J ends, which lost 1 base and 4 bases, there was a span of 14 bases. CDR1 and CDR2 (germline): LNHDA, SQIVND (reference sequence). The length of the CDR3 is 16 residues. CDR3 protein: CASSIVPFGKGNTIYF. The CDR3 nucleotides read TGTGCCAGTAGTATAGTCCCCTTCGGGAAAGGAAACACCATATATTTT. The whole variable domain, remainder taken from reference TRBV19 and TRBJ1-3, is DGGITQSPKYLFRKEGQNVTLSCEQNLNHDAMYWYRQDPGQGLRLIYYSQIVNDFQKGDIAEGYSVSREKKESFPLTVTSAQKNPTAFYLCASSIVPFGKGNTIYFGEGSWLTVV.

This clone was found once. The gene calls are TRBV18 and TRBJ1-2, with 8 bases lining up with TRBD1. Germline trimming cut 3 bases from V and 2 bases from J; bases unmatched to any gene: 14. The CDR3 totals 18 residues. Germline-derived CDR1 and CDR2 are KGHSH and LQKENI. This CDR3 is CASSPEGQGPGHNYGYTF. In DNA, the CDR3 is TGTGCCAGCTCACCCGAAGGACAGGGCCCGGGCCACAACTATGGCTACACCTTC.

The chain joins TRBV5-4 to TRBJ2-7, with D perhaps matching TRBD1 (6 bases). The V end was cut by 4 bases, the J end by 0 bases, with 14 bases between. There are 15 residues in the CDR3. Germline lookup yields CDR1 SGHNT and CDR2 YYREEE (reference sequence). The CDR3 DNA is TGTGCCAGCAGCCAAAAGACAGGCGTCTCCTACGAGCAGTACTTC. This encodes CASSQKTGVSYEQYF.

The genes are TRBV6-5 and TRBJ1-4, with 7 positions matching TRBD1. This CDR3 is 15 amino acids long. Trimming cost V 6 bases and J 7 bases; bases outside gene matches: 11. The V gene's germline CDR1 is MNHEY and CDR2 SVGAGI. The CDR3: CASRTTGAEGEKLFF. The CDR3 DNA sequence: TGTGCCAGCAGAACCACAGGGGCTGAGGGTGAAAAACTGTTTTTT.

This chain uses TRBV6-5 with TRBJ2-5, with a possible D match to TRBD1 (6 bases). This CDR3 is built from 13 residues. Looked up from germline, CDR1 is MNHEY and CDR2 is SVGAGI. Trimming took 7 bases from V and 5 from J, leaving 14 bases between them. CDR3 DNA: TGTGCCAGCACCGAACAGGGAAGCGAGACCCAGTACTTC. It translates to CASTEQGSETQYF.

The CDR3 nucleotides are TGTGCCAGCAGCCCACGGCTGGCAGGCGACAATTCACCCCTCCACTTT. It codes for CASSPRLAGDNSPLHF. The V call is TRBV7-8, the J call TRBJ1-6, with D hard to call. Trimming took 5 bases from V and 7 from J, leaving 18 bases between them. Germline CDR1 and CDR2: SGHVS and FQNEAQ. The CDR3 is made up of 16 amino acids.

The gene calls are TRBV28 and TRBJ2-7; TRBD2 matches 12 bases. CDR1 MDHEN and CDR2 SYDVKM come from the germline V gene. After removal of 6 bases from V and 12 bases from J, the junction contained 9 bases not matched to a gene. This CDR3 has 13 residues. CDR3 in DNA: TGTGCCAGCAGAAGGACTAGCGGGGCCGCCATGTACTTC. This gives the protein CASRRTSGAAMYF.

The J gene is TRBJ2-2, the V gene TRBV7-3; 9 bases align to TRBD2. Germline CDR1 SGHTA, CDR2 FQGTGA. The CDR3 extends over 14 amino acids. J lost 6 bases, V lost 5 bases, and 4 bases had no gene match. CDR3 sequence: CASSTGTSPGELFF. The DNA of the CDR3 is TGTGCCAGCAGCACCGGGACTAGCCCCGGGGAGCTGTTTTTT. Full variable domain (outside the CDR3, taken from reference TRBV7-3 and TRBJ2-2): GAGVSQTPSNKVTEKGKYVELRCDPISGHTALYWYRQSLGQGPEFLIYFQGTGAADDSGLPNDRFFAVRPEGSVSTLKIQRTERGDSAVYLCASSTGTSPGELFFGEGSRLTVL.

V gene TRBV7-8 combines with J gene TRBJ2-7; the match to TRBD2 covers 8 bases. J lost 2 bases, V lost 2 bases, and 5 bases had no gene match. The CDR3 length is 15 residues. Germline V gene data show CDR1 as SGHVS and CDR2 as FQNEAQ. The DNA for the CDR3 is TGTGCCAGCAGCTTAATGAGCGGGGGCCCCTACGAGCAGTACTTC. It is translated as CASSLMSGGPYEQYF.

This clone turned up a few times. The CDR3 sequence is CASSLEGDSHNEQFF. In DNA, the CDR3 is TGTGCCAGCAGCTTAGAAGGAGACAGCCACAATGAGCAGTTCTTC. This chain connects TRBV7-9 to TRBJ2-1, with D tentatively TRBD1 (5 bases). Germline loops: CDR1 SEHNR, CDR2 FQNEAQ (reference sequence). This CDR3 region has 15 residues. With 1 base removed from V and 5 bases from J, the gap between germline ends came to 12 bases.

This clone occurred once. V is TRBV6-5 and J is TRBJ2-2; 7 bases are a match to TRBD1. The V gene end was trimmed by 7 bases and the J gene end by 0 bases; junction bases not matched to a gene: 2. Germline V gene sequence: CDR1 MNHEY, CDR2 SVGAGI. The CDR3 covers 14 residues. In nucleotides, the CDR3 is TGTGCCAGCAATGGACAGGCGAACACCGGGGAGCTGTTTTTT. Translated, it gives CASNGQANTGELFF.

This clone came up a few times. The gene calls are TRBV5-4 and TRBJ1-2, with no clear D. The CDR3 contains 15 residues. The germline V and J ends were trimmed by 0 bases and 0 bases, with 9 bases remaining between them. Germline assignment: CDR1 SGHNT and CDR2 YYREEE (reference sequence). In nucleotides, the CDR3 is TGTGCCAGCAGCTTGGAGTCGGAGGCTAACTATGGCTACACCTTC. It encodes CASSLESEANYGYTF.

V gene TRBV28 combines with J gene TRBJ2-5; 9 bases match TRBD1. V shed 6 bases, J shed 3 bases, and the junction held 8 bases outside the gene matches. The CDR3 has 15 residues. Germline lookup yields CDR1 MDHEN and CDR2 SYDVKM. The CDR3 spells CASRGAGTGKETQYF. As DNA, the CDR3 is TGTGCCAGCAGGGGGGCCGGGACAGGGAAAGAGACCCAGTACTTC. The full variable domain, rest sourced from reference TRBV28 and TRBJ2-5, is DVKVTQSSRYLVKRTGEKVFLECVQDMDHENMFWYRQDPGLGLRLIYFSYDVKMKEKGDIPEGYSVSREKKERFSLILESASTNQTSMYLCASRGAGTGKETQYFGPGTRLLVL.

The J gene is TRBJ2-3, the V gene TRBV3-1 (or the pseudogene TRBV3-2); D is perhaps TRBD2 (5 bases). Looked up from germline, CDR1 is LGHDT and CDR2 is YNNKEL (reference sequence). The CDR3 extends over 13 amino acids. Trimming cost V 4 bases and J 1 base, with 6 bases left between them. The chain's CDR3 is CASSPRGTDTQYF. The CDR3 DNA follows: TGTGCCAGCAGCCCGAGGGGCACAGATACGCAGTATTTT.

The V call is TRBV5-5, the J call TRBJ2-5, with 12 bases that match TRBD2. The CDR3 contains 15 residues. The V gene's germline CDR1 is SGHKS and CDR2 YYEKEE (reference sequence). Trimming at V came to 1 base and at J to 4 bases, leaving 2 bases not matched to a gene. As DNA, the CDR3 is TGTGCCAGCAGCTTGACTAGCGGGGGGATAGAGACCCAGTACTTC. Translation: CASSLTSGGIETQYF.